Given below is one T cell receptor (beta chain) in context. Its cognate antigen is unknown. Germline assignment: CDR1 LGHDT and CDR2 YNNKEL (reference sequence). V was pared by 1 base and J by 4 bases, with 4 bases between. The CDR3 loop spans 12 amino acids. The data are from a study of T cell responses to AZD1222 COVID-19 vaccine. Findings and caveats of the study: White British donors predominated, females outnumbered males, and clonal diversity was possibly underestimated.

Measured with immunoSEQ multiplex PCR; TCRdb has only the in-frame clones, and not every one. The repertoire holds about 150,000 clones, about 90% seen once, with 5.2% in the top ten. The genes are TRBV3-1 (or the pseudogene TRBV3-2) and TRBJ1-2; no clear D gene. The origin of this receptor is an adult in good health. The source material was peripheral blood, sampled on day 0 of AZD1222 vaccination. Written as DNA, the CDR3 is TGTGCCAGCAGCCAAGCCATCTATGGCTACACCTTC. This encodes CASSQAIYGYTF.